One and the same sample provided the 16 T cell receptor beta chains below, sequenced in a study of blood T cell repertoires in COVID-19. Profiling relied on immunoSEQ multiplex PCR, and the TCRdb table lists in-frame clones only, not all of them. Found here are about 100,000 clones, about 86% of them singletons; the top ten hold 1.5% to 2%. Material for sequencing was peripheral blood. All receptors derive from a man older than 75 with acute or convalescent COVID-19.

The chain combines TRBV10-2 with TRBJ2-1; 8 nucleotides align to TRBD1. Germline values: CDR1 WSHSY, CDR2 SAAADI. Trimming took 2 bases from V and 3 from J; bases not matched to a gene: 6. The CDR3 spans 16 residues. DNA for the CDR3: TGCGCCAGCAGTGAGCGAGGACAGGGCCTCTACAATGAGCAGTTCTTC. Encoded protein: CASSERGQGLYNEQFF.

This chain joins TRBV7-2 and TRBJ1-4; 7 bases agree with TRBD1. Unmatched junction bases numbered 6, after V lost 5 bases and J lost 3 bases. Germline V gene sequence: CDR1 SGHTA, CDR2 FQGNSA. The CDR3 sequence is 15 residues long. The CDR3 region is CASSPAGQANEKLFF. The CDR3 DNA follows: TGTGCCAGCAGCCCGGCCGGACAGGCTAATGAAAAACTGTTTTTT.

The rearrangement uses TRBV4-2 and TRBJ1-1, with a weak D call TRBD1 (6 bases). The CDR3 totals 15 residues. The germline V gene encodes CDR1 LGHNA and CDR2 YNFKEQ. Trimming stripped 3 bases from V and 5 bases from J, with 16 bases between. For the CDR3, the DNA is TGTGCCAGCAGCCATGACCTCGTCACAGGGACTGAAGCTTTCTTT. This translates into CASSHDLVTGTEAFF.

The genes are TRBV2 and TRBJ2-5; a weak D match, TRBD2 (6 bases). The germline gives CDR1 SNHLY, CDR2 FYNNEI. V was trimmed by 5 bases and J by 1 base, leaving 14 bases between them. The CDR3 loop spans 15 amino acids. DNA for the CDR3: TGTGCCAGCAGTTATCTAGGAGGGATCCAAGAGACCCAGTACTTC. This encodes CASSYLGGIQETQYF.

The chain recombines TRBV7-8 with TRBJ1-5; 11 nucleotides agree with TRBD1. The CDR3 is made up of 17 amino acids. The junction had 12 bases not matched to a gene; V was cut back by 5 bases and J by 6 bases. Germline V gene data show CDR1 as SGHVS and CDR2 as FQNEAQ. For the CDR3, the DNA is TGTGCCAGCAGCCCCCGGACAGGGGGCGCGTATAGTCAGCCCCAGCATTTT. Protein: CASSPRTGGAYSQPQHF.

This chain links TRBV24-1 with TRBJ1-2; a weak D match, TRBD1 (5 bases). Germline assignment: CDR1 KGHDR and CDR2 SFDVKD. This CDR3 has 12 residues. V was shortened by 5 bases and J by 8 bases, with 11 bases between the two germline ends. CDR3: CATSVTGGGYTF. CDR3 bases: TGTGCCACCAGTGTTACGGGGGGAGGCTACACCTTC.

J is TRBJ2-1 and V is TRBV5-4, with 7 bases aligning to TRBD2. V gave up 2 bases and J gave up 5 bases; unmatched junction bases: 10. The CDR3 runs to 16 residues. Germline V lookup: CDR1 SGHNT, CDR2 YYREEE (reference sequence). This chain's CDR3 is CASSFFSSGRNNEQFF. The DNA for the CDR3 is TGTGCCAGCAGCTTCTTCTCTAGCGGACGTAACAATGAGCAGTTCTTC.

CDR3 sequence: CASSIKRQQTGELFF. The DNA of the CDR3 is TGTGCCAGTAGTATTAAGAGACAACAGACCGGGGAGCTGTTTTTT. The chain uses TRBV19 and TRBJ2-2; no definite D call. The CDR3 sequence is 15 residues long. V gave up 3 bases and J gave up 5 bases, with 13 bases separating them. Germline values: CDR1 LNHDA, CDR2 SQIVND (reference sequence).

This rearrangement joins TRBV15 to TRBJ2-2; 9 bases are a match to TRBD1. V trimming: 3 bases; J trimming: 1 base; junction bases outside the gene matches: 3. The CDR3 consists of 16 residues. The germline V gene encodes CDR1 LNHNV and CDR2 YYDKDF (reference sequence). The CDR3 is CATSRAGQGNTGELFF. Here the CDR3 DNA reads TGTGCCACCAGCAGGGCGGGACAGGGGAACACCGGGGAGCTGTTTTTT. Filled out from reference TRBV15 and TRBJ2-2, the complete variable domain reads DAMVIQNPRYQVTQFGKPVTLSCSQTLNHNVMYWYQQKSSQAPKLLFHYYDKDFNNEADTPDNFQSRRPNTSFCFLDIRSPGLGDTAMYLCATSRAGQGNTGELFFGEGSRLTVL.

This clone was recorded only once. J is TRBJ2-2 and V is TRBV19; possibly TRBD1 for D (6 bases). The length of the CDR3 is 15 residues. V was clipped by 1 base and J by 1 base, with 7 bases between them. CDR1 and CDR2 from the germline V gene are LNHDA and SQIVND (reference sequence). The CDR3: CASSIGTENTGELFF. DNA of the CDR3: TGTGCCAGTAGTATAGGGACAGAGAACACCGGGGAGCTGTTTTTT.

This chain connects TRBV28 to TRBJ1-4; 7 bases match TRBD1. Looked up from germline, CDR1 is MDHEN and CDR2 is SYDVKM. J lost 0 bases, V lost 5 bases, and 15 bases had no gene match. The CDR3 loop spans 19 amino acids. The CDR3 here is CASSTRYRDRESTNEKLFF. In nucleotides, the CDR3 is TGTGCCAGCAGTACTCGTTACCGGGACAGAGAGTCAACTAATGAAAAACTGTTTTTT.

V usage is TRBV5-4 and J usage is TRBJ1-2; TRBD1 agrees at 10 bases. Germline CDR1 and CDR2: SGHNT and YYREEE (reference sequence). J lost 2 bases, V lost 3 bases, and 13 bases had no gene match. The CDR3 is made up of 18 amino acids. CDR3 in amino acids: CASSSPRTGGGWNYGYTF. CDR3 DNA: TGTGCCAGCAGCTCACCGCGGACAGGGGGAGGGTGGAACTATGGCTACACCTTC.

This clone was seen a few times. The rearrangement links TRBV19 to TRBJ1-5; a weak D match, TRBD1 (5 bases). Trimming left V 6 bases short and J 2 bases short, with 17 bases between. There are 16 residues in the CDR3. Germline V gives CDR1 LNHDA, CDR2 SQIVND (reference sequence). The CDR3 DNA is TGTGCCAGTAGCCCGACACGGATAGGGGGCAATCAGCCCCAGCATTTT. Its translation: CASSPTRIGGNQPQHF.

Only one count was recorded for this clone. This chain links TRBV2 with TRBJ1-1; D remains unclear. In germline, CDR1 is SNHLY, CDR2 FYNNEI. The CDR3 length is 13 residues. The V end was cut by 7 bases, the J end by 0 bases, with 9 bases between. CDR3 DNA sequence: TGTGCCAGCATAAAAGCAATGAACACTGAAGCTTTCTTT. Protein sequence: CASIKAMNTEAFF. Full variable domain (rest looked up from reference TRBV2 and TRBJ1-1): EPEVTQTPSHQVTQMGQEVILRCVPISNHLYFYWYRQILGQKVEFLVSFYNNEISEKSEIFDDQFSVERPDGSNFTLKIRSTKLEDSAMYFCASIKAMNTEAFFGQGTRLTVV.

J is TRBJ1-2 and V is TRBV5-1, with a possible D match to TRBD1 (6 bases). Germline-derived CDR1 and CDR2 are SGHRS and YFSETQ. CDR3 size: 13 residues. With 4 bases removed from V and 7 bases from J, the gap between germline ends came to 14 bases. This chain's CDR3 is CASSQGQSGGYTF. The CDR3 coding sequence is TGCGCCAGCAGCCAGGGACAATCAGGTGGCTACACCTTC.

CDR3 sequence (DNA): TGCAGCGTGAACGCCGGAAGGGGGTACGAGACCCAGTACTTC. Translating it yields CSVNAGRGYETQYF. J is TRBJ2-5 and V is TRBV29-1, with D possibly being TRBD1 (6 bases). CDR1 SQVTM and CDR2 ANQGSEA come from the germline V gene. With 6 bases removed from V and 5 bases from J, the gap between germline ends came to 19 bases. There are 14 residues in the CDR3.